A single sample gave rise to the 26 T cell receptor beta chains below, sequenced in a study of T-cell reconstitution after alpha-beta-depleted transplantation in children. Preparing the TCRbeta library involved the use of unique molecular identifiers. TCRdb processed the PCR reads anew with MiXCR; each CDR3 protein has one entry. Of about 600,000 distinct CDR3 sequences in the sample, around 23% were seen once. The input for sequencing was PBMCs, mostly from graft donor cells, taken 360 days after TCRalphabeta/CD19-depleted stem cell transplant. The source of these receptors is a boy under three years old who had a stem cell transplant for acute myeloid leukemia, so the T cells may come from the graft donor.

The chain's CDR3 is CASSVRGPGNEQFF. The CDR3 DNA sequence: TGTGCCAGCAGTGTTAGGGGACCAGGCAATGAGCAGTTCTTC. The chain recombines TRBV2 with TRBJ2-1; D might be TRBD1 or TRBD2, each matching 5 bases. Germline V lookup: CDR1 SNHLY, CDR2 FYNNEI. The CDR3 covers 14 residues. Deletions cut 4 bases from V and 6 bases from J, with 13 bases between.

This chain joins TRBV7-9 and TRBJ1-1, with D perhaps matching TRBD1 (5 bases). The length of the CDR3 is 14 residues. Germline V gene sequence: CDR1 SEHNR, CDR2 FQNEAQ (reference sequence). Trimming shortened V by 3 bases and J by 5 bases, and 13 bases separated the two germline ends. The CDR3 DNA sequence: TGTGCCAGCAGCTTGGCGTGGGGGGAGACTGAAGCTTTCTTT. It codes for CASSLAWGETEAFF.

This clonotype was recorded at least ten times. This chain links TRBV28 with TRBJ2-4; tentative D call: TRBD1 (5 bases). Germline values: CDR1 MDHEN, CDR2 SYDVKM. The length of the CDR3 is 12 residues. Trimming stripped 6 bases from V and 13 bases from J, with 16 bases between. CDR3 sequence: CASSPSSQVQYF. In DNA form, the CDR3 reads TGTGCCAGCAGCCCCAGTTCACAGGTCCAGTACTTC. The complete variable domain, with remaining parts taken from reference TRBV28 and TRBJ2-4, reads DVKVTQSSRYLVKRTGEKVFLECVQDMDHENMFWYRQDPGLGLRLIYFSYDVKMKEKGDIPEGYSVSREKKERFSLILESASTNQTSMYLCASSPSSQVQYFGAGTRLSVL.

The table lists this clonotype with a few counts. The genes are TRBV7-8 and TRBJ2-1; 11 nucleotides align to TRBD2. Germline V gene sequence: CDR1 SGHVS, CDR2 FQNEAQ. J gave up 7 bases and V 5 bases, and 13 bases lay outside the gene matches. CDR3 size: 17 residues. CDR3 residues: CASSLDFFSGGGNEQFF. DNA for the CDR3: TGTGCCAGCAGCCTAGACTTCTTTAGCGGGGGGGGGAATGAGCAGTTCTTC. The full variable domain, completed using reference TRBV7-8 and TRBJ2-1, is GAGVSQSPRYKVAKRGQDVALRCDPISGHVSLFWYQQALGQGPEFLTYFQNEAQLDKSGLPSDRFFAERPEGSVSTLKIQRTQQEDSAVYLCASSLDFFSGGGNEQFFGPGTRLTVL.

This clonotype was observed a handful of times. The CDR3 nucleotides are TGTGCCAGCAGTTTATCGGCAATTAGAGGCTACACCTTC. Protein product: CASSLSAIRGYTF. V and J are TRBV27 and TRBJ1-2; D is ambiguous. Germline lookup yields CDR1 MNHEY and CDR2 SMNVEV (reference sequence). CDR3 length equals 13 residues. V lost 0 bases, J lost 8 bases, and 10 bases lay in between.

The chain is built from TRBV6-1 and TRBJ1-1, with D possibly TRBD1 on 6 matching bases. Looked up from germline, CDR1 is MNHNS and CDR2 is SASEGT. V lost 5 bases and J lost 7, with 17 bases in between. The CDR3 extends over 14 amino acids. CDR3 sequence reads: CASSPTTGPYEAFF. DNA for the CDR3: TGTGCCAGCAGTCCTACGACAGGCCCTTATGAAGCTTTCTTT.

This clonotype occurred a few times. The chain links TRBV20-1 to TRBJ1-4, with D possibly TRBD1 on 6 matching bases. Trimming cost V 6 bases and J 4 bases, with 15 bases left between them. The CDR3 sequence is 14 residues long. Germline CDR1 is DFQATT and CDR2 is SNEGSKA (reference sequence). CDR3 sequence reads: CSASTGRYNEKLFF. The CDR3, as DNA: TGCAGTGCGTCGACAGGCCGCTATAATGAAAAACTGTTTTTT.

This clonotype was observed at least ten times. The chain combines TRBV9 with TRBJ2-1; D is undetermined. Germline V lookup: CDR1 SGDLS, CDR2 YYNGEE. Trimming took off 5 bases at V and 9 bases at J, with 12 bases between the two ends. The CDR3 contains 12 residues. CDR3 protein: CASRPPQPEQFF. The CDR3 DNA sequence: TGTGCCAGCAGACCCCCGCAGCCTGAGCAGTTCTTC.

This clonotype has a count of ten or more. V and J are TRBV14 and TRBJ2-7; 8 bases agree with TRBD1. V gave up 4 bases and J gave up 0 bases; unmatched junction bases: 5. This CDR3 has 15 residues. Germline V gene lookup returns CDR1 SGHDN and CDR2 FVKESK. CDR3: CASSPRDRSSYEQYF. The CDR3 nucleotides read TGTGCCAGCAGCCCTAGGGACAGGAGCTCCTACGAGCAGTACTTC.

This clonotype came up many times. The genes are TRBV27 and TRBJ1-2; D unclear. V gave up 4 bases and J gave up 5 bases, with 8 bases separating them. Per the germline V gene, CDR1 is MNHEY and CDR2 is SMNVEV (reference sequence). The CDR3 extends over 12 amino acids. The CDR3: CASSSAGYGYTF. DNA for the CDR3: TGTGCCAGCAGTTCCGCTGGGTATGGCTACACCTTC.

This clonotype came up a few times. CDR3 DNA: TGTGCCACCAGCAGAGTACCCTATAGGACAGCTAGCAATCAGCCCCAGCATTTT. Its translation: CATSRVPYRTASNQPQHF. The rearrangement uses TRBV15 and TRBJ1-5; D is perhaps TRBD1 (6 bases). Germline-derived CDR1 and CDR2 are LNHNV and YYDKDF (reference sequence). The CDR3 has 18 amino acids. Between the trimmed V and J ends, which lost 1 base and 0 bases, there was a span of 16 bases.

The chain uses TRBV11-2 and TRBJ1-1, with D hard to call. CDR1 is SGHAT and CDR2 is FQNNGV in the germline V gene. Trimming pared 3 bases from V and 1 base from J, leaving 9 bases between. The CDR3 covers 14 residues. The CDR3 sequence: CASSFSSGNTEAFF. In nucleotides, the CDR3 is TGTGCCAGCAGCTTTAGTTCCGGGAACACTGAAGCTTTCTTT.

As concerns this clonotype: Possible read error: a much larger clone is one base away. The V gene is TRBV20-1, the J gene TRBJ2-7; no definite D call. The CDR3 runs 12 residues. Trimming removed 7 bases from V and 6 bases from J, with 16 bases in between. Germline CDR1 and CDR2: DFQATT and SNEGSKA (reference sequence). CDR3 sequence (DNA): TGCAGTGTAGGTACCCCGGCAAGCGAGCAGTACTTC. This encodes CSVGTPASEQYF.

This clonotype was recorded at least ten times. The rearrangement links TRBV2 to TRBJ2-5; possible D gene TRBD2, 6 bases. V was clipped by 3 bases and J by 2 bases, with 16 bases between them. The CDR3 has 16 residues. Germline V gives CDR1 SNHLY, CDR2 FYNNEI. The CDR3 bases are TGTGCCAGCAGTGACTCGGCTAGCGAGGCACAAGAGACCCAGTACTTC. Its protein is CASSDSASEAQETQYF.

This clonotype came up many times. The CDR3 protein is CASSSRVSYEQYF. CDR3 sequence (DNA): TGTGCCAGCAGTTCGAGGGTCTCCTACGAGCAGTACTTC. The J gene is TRBJ2-7, the V gene TRBV12-3 or TRBV12-4; D perhaps matches TRBD2 (5 bases). The length of the CDR3 is 13 residues. V lost 4 bases and J 0 bases, leaving 7 bases between the germline ends.

This clonotype came up many times. CDR3 DNA: TGTGCCACCAGCAGATCGCTAGCGGGGTACACAGATACGCAGTATTTT. The encoded protein is CATSRSLAGYTDTQYF. This chain joins TRBV15 and TRBJ2-3; 9 nucleotides agree with TRBD2. Germline values: CDR1 LNHNV, CDR2 YYDKDF (reference sequence). This CDR3 has 16 residues. Losses at the gene ends were 2 bases for V and 2 bases for J; bases not matched to a gene: 5.

The rearrangement uses TRBV19 and TRBJ2-5, with D tentatively TRBD2 (8 bases). Germline loops: CDR1 LNHDA, CDR2 SQIVND (reference sequence). CDR3 size: 14 residues. V lost 10 bases, J lost 4 bases, and 19 bases lay in between. The chain's CDR3 is CATRDSGRGETQYF. The CDR3 DNA follows: TGTGCCACGAGGGACAGCGGGAGAGGAGAGACCCAGTACTTC.

This clonotype showed up many times. The V call is TRBV20-1, the J call TRBJ2-3; 9 bases agree with TRBD2. Germline lookup yields CDR1 DFQATT and CDR2 SNEGSKA (reference sequence). The CDR3 totals 17 residues. V lost 2 bases to trimming and J lost 2 bases; unmatched junction nucleotides: 11. The CDR3: CSARKFDSGGLTDTQYF. CDR3 nucleotides: TGCAGTGCTAGAAAGTTTGATAGCGGGGGACTCACAGATACGCAGTATTTT.

The chain uses TRBV6-1 and TRBJ1-2; weak D call: TRBD1 (5 bases). The V end lost 6 bases, the J end lost 6 bases, and 20 bases lay between the germline ends. CDR3 length equals 15 residues. Germline CDR1 and CDR2: MNHNS and SASEGT. DNA of the CDR3: TGTGCCAGCAGCTTCGGACATGGAGCCGCCAATGGCTACACCTTC. It is translated as CASSFGHGAANGYTF.

This clonotype has just a few counts. The rearrangement links TRBV7-9 to TRBJ1-1; perhaps TRBD1 as D (6 bases). The CDR3 totals 13 residues. Germline V CDR1 and CDR2: SEHNR, FQNEAQ (reference sequence). Trimming pared 5 bases from V and 4 bases from J, leaving 11 bases between. Here the CDR3 reads CASSNRAVTEAFF. The DNA of the CDR3 is TGTGCCAGCAGCAACAGGGCCGTCACTGAAGCTTTCTTT.

V gene TRBV6-5 combines with J gene TRBJ2-5; TRBD1 agrees at 9 bases. CDR1 is MNHEY and CDR2 is SVGAGI in the germline V gene. V dropped 0 bases and J dropped 4; count of bases not matched to a gene: 9. The CDR3 loop spans 17 amino acids. The CDR3 DNA sequence: TGTGCCAGCAGTTACTCGAGCCGACAGGGGGGCTTAGAGACCCAGTACTTC. Translation gives CASSYSSRQGGLETQYF.

The genes are TRBV27 and TRBJ1-5; D is undetermined. Germline assignment: CDR1 MNHEY and CDR2 SMNVEV (reference sequence). The CDR3 is 13 residues long. The V and J ends lost 8 bases and 5 bases respectively, with 13 bases between them. CDR3 nucleotide sequence: TGTGCCAGCTCGATGGACCGTTATCAGCCCCAGCATTTT. This encodes CASSMDRYQPQHF.

In this sample, this clonotype turned up a few times. This sequence joins TRBV11-2 and TRBJ2-3; D not certain. With 1 base removed from V and 6 bases from J, the gap between germline ends came to 11 bases. This CDR3 has 14 amino acids. Looked up from germline, CDR1 is SGHAT and CDR2 is FQNNGV. The chain's CDR3 is CASSLARPLDTQYF. CDR3 DNA: TGTGCCAGCAGCTTAGCGCGCCCCTTGGATACGCAGTATTTT.

This clonotype was seen a few times. CDR3 sequence (DNA): TGTGCCAGCAGTTTAATCGGGACAGCCTTCTATGGCTACACCTTC. Translated: CASSLIGTAFYGYTF. This chain joins TRBV12-3 or TRBV12-4 and TRBJ1-2; 7 bases align to TRBD1. V was pared by 2 bases and J by 4 bases, with 7 bases of the junction left unmatched. The CDR3 has 15 amino acids.

This sequence joins TRBV29-1 and TRBJ1-2; D is possibly TRBD1 (5 bases). The CDR3 runs 13 residues. Trimming took off 4 bases at V and 8 bases at J, with 17 bases between the two ends. The germline V gene has CDR1 SQVTM and CDR2 ANQGSEA. This chain's CDR3 is CSVVHGDGGGYTF. In nucleotides, the CDR3 is TGCAGCGTTGTTCATGGGGACGGAGGCGGCTACACCTTC. The whole variable domain, filled in from reference TRBV29-1 and TRBJ1-2, reads SAVISQKPSRDICQRGTSLTIQCQVDSQVTMMFWYRQQPGQSLTLIATANQGSEATYESGFVIDKFPISRPNLTFSTLTVSNMSPEDSSIYLCSVVHGDGGGYTFGSGTRLTVV.

This clonotype was observed a handful of times. This rearrangement joins TRBV5-5 to TRBJ2-3; D is perhaps TRBD1 (7 bases). The V end was cut by 4 bases, the J end by 4 bases, with 13 bases between. The CDR3 runs 14 residues. CDR1 and CDR2 from the germline V gene are SGHKS and YYEKEE (reference sequence). The CDR3 protein is CASSAGQFADTQYF. CDR3 coding DNA: TGTGCCAGCAGCGCGGGACAGTTCGCAGATACGCAGTATTTT.